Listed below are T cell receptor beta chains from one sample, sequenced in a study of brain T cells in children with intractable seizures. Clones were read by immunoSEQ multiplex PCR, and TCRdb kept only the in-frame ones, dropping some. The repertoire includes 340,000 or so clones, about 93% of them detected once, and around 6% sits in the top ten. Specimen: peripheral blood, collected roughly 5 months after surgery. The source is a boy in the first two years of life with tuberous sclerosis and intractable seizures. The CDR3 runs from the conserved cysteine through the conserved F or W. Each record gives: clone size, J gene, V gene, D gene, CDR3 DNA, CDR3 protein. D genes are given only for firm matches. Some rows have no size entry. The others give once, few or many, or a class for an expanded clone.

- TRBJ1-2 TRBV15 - TGTGCCACCAGCAGAGATACAGAACCTGGCTACACCTTC CATSRDTEPGYTF
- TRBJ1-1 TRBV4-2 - TGTGCCAGCAGCCCAAGTAGGACTGAAGCTTTCTTT CASSPSRTEAFF
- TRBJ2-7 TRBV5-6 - TGTGCCAGCAGCTTGGTGACCTACGAGCAGTACTTC CASSLVTYEQYF
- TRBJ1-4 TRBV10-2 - TGCGCCAGCAGTGCTGCTACTAATGAAAAACTGTTTTTT CASSAATNEKLFF
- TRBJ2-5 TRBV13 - TGTGCCAGCAGCTTAGTACAGGCGGGGGAGACCCAGTACTTC CASSLVQAGETQYF
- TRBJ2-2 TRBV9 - TGTGCCAGCAGCGTAGGAGGCTCCACCGGGGAGCTGTTTTTT CASSVGGSTGELFF
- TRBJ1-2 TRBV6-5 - TGTGCCAGCATAGACGGATACTATGGCTACACCTTC CASIDGYYGYTF
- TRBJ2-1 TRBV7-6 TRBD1 TGTGCCAGCAGCTTATGGGACAGGGAGACTGCCCGGCTGACAAATGAGCAGTTCTTC CASSLWDRETARLTNEQFF
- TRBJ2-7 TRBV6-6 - TGTGCCAGCAGTTATCAGGGACTGCCCTACGAGCGGCAGTACTTC CASSYQGLPYERQYF
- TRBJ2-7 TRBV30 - TGTGCCTGGAGTGTAGAAGGAGGGTACTACGAGCAGTACTTC CAWSVEGGYYEQYF
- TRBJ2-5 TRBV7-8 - TGTGCCAGCAGCTTAGTGCAGGGCCAAGGAACCCAGTACTTC CASSLVQGQGTQYF
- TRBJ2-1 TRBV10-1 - TGCGCCAGCAGTGATGCGCGGAGTGAGCAGTTCTTC CASSDARSEQFF
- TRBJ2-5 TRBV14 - TGTGCCAGCAAGACCATGGAAGAGACCCAGTACTTC CASKTMEETQYF
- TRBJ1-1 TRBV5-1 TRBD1 TGCGCCAGCAGCTTTACAGGGGACGTTGGGGACACTGAAGCTTTCTTT CASSFTGDVGDTEAFF
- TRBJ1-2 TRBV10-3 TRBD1 TGTGCCACCCTGGACAGGACGGGCTATGGCTACACCTTC CATLDRTGYGYTF
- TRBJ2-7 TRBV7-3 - TGTGCCAGCAGCTTTACCAAGAACTACGAGCAGTACTTC CASSFTKNYEQYF
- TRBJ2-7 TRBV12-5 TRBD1 TGTGCTAGTGGTAAACCGGGACAGGGGACCTACGAGCAGTACTTC CASGKPGQGTYEQYF
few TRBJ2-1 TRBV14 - TGTGTTGACAATGAGCAGTTCTTC CVDNEQFF
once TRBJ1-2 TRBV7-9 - TGTGCCAGCAGCTTAGGAGGCCGTGACCTCGGGAATGGCTACACCTTC CASSLGGRDLGNGYTF
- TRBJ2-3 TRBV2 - TGTGCCAGCAGTCCCCGACGATCCACAGATACGCAGTATTTT CASSPRRSTDTQYF
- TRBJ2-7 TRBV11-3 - TGTGCCAGCAGCTTACAGGGCGAGCAGTACTTC CASSLQGEQYF
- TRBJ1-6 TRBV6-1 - TGTGCCAGCAGTGAAGTGGAGCGCTCCTATAATTCACCCCTCCACTTT CASSEVERSYNSPLHF
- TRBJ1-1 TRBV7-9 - TGTGCCAGCAGCCCGCGTTGTGGGAAGCCTGAAGCTTTCTTT CASSPRCGKPEAFF
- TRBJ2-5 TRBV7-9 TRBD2 TGTGCCAGCAGCTGGGATAGCGGGAGGCAGACCCAGTACTTC CASSWDSGRQTQYF
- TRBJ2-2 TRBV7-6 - TGTGCCAGCAATGAGGGATACACCGGGGAGCTGTTTTTT CASNEGYTGELFF
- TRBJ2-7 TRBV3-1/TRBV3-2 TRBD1 TGTGCCAGCAGCCAAGATAGAGGGACAGGGGTTAGTCACTACGAGCAGTACTTC CASSQDRGTGVSHYEQYF
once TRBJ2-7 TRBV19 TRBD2 TGTGCCAGTAGCCTACTAGCGGGCTACGAGCAGTACTTC CASSLLAGYEQYF
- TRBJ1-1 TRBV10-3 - TGTGCCATCAGTATACAGGGGAACACTGAAGCTTTCTTT CAISIQGNTEAFF
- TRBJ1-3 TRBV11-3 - TGTGCCAGCAGCTTAGATCCGGCCGGAAACACCATATATTTT CASSLDPAGNTIYF